The 6 T cell receptor beta chains below were found in one sample sequenced in a study of control samples from healthy donors and cancer patients. Profiled with immunoSEQ multiplex PCR; TCRdb holds only in-frame clones, not every one. The table shows under 150,000 clones, with around 86% occurring only once. Sequencing input: blood. The receptors here all came from a man aged 40-50 years in good health.

Only a few counts were recorded for this clone. V and J are TRBV7-2 and TRBJ2-7, with D possibly being TRBD2 (7 bases). Germline values: CDR1 SGHTA, CDR2 FQGNSA. There are 16 residues in the CDR3. With 5 bases removed from V and 2 bases from J, the gap between germline ends came to 19 bases. The CDR3 loop is CASSITGGLSPYEQYF. The CDR3 DNA reads as TGTGCCAGCAGCATTACGGGGGGCCTCAGTCCCTACGAGCAGTACTTC.

The chain uses TRBV5-5 and TRBJ2-7, with 8 bases matching TRBD1. The germline V gene has CDR1 SGHKS and CDR2 YYEKEE (reference sequence). V dropped 4 bases and J dropped 7; count of bases not matched to a gene: 7. The CDR3 runs to 13 residues. This CDR3 is CASSATGGGEQYF. The CDR3 DNA reads as TGTGCCAGCAGCGCAACAGGGGGTGGAGAGCAGTACTTC. Together with reference TRBV5-5 and TRBJ2-7, the CDR3 gives the full variable domain: DAGVTQSPTHLIKTRGQQVTLRCSPISGHKSVSWYQQVLGQGPQFIFQYYEKEERGRGNFPDRFSARQFPNYSSELNVNALLLGDSALYLCASSATGGGEQYFGPGTRLTVT.

The chain recombines TRBV6-6 with TRBJ2-3; D not resolved. V was trimmed by 1 base and J by 3 bases, leaving 8 bases between them. Per germline, CDR1 MNHNY and CDR2 SVGAGI (reference sequence). The CDR3 sequence is 14 residues long. In nucleotides, the CDR3 is TGTGCCAGCAGTTACTTAAAGGCGACAGATACGCAGTATTTT. Translating it yields CASSYLKATDTQYF.

The chain joins TRBV12-3 or TRBV12-4 to TRBJ2-1, with D hard to call. CDR3 length: 12 residues. Trimming cost V 3 bases and J 8 bases, with 8 bases left between them. CDR3 in DNA: TGTGCCAGCAGTTTTGGGCAGCATGAGCAGTTCTTC. This encodes CASSFGQHEQFF.

This clone occurred once. The chain employs TRBV11-2 and TRBJ1-4; weak D call: TRBD1 (6 bases). Trimming took off 1 base at V and 8 bases at J, with 11 bases between the two ends. The CDR3 is 14 residues long. Germline CDR1 SGHAT, CDR2 FQNNGV. The CDR3 nucleotides read TGTGCCAGCAGCTTAGGAGGGGGATCCGAAAAACTGTTTTTT. Translated, it gives CASSLGGGSEKLFF.

The table lists this clone with a few counts. This sequence joins TRBV7-9 and TRBJ1-5; D ambiguous. This CDR3 region has 14 residues. Trimming shortened V by 5 bases and J by 0 bases, and 8 bases separated the two germline ends. Germline CDR1 reads SEHNR; CDR2 reads FQNEAQ (reference sequence). CDR3 in DNA: TGTGCCAGCAGCGGTAGCTATAGCAATCAGCCCCAGCATTTT. Translated, it gives CASSGSYSNQPQHF.